Below, 15 T cell receptor beta chains from the same sample are listed, as sequenced in a study of T cell changes during pregnancy in multiple sclerosis. Sequenced by immunoSEQ multiplex PCR; TCRdb stores in-frame clones only, minus some. The table shows tens of thousands of clones, with about 91% occurring only once. The source material was peripheral blood, sampled before pregnancy. The receptors come from a female donor with multiple sclerosis, enrolled in a pregnancy study.

The chain couples TRBV29-1 to TRBJ2-5; 7 bases agree with TRBD1. CDR1 SQVTM and CDR2 ANQGSEA come from the germline V gene. The CDR3 is 13 residues long. The V segment lost 4 bases and the J segment 5 bases; nucleotides outside the gene matches: 7. In nucleotides, the CDR3 is TGCAGCGTTGCGACAGGGCCTGTGGAGACCCAGTACTTC. It codes for CSVATGPVETQYF.

This clone appeared once. The V and J genes are TRBV18 and TRBJ1-1, with a possible D match to TRBD1 (6 bases). The CDR3 length is 15 residues. Trimming removed 3 bases from V and 8 bases from J, with 19 bases in between. Germline values: CDR1 KGHSH, CDR2 LQKENI. CDR3 sequence reads: CASSPSTGNRAEAFF. CDR3 nucleotides: TGTGCCAGCTCACCGAGCACAGGGAATAGGGCCGAAGCTTTCTTT.

This rearrangement joins TRBV27 to TRBJ2-7, with 9 bases lining up with TRBD1. Germline CDR1 is MNHEY and CDR2 is SMNVEV (reference sequence). The CDR3 consists of 15 residues. V gave up 6 bases and J gave up 5 bases; unmatched junction bases: 11. The CDR3 spells CASSQGTGIGHEQYF. In DNA form, the CDR3 reads TGTGCCAGCAGCCAAGGGACAGGGATCGGCCACGAGCAGTACTTC.

The V gene is TRBV19, the J gene TRBJ2-5, with D uncertain. Germline V gene data show CDR1 as LNHDA and CDR2 as SQIVND (reference sequence). The CDR3 has 13 residues. V was pared by 2 bases and J by 2 bases, with 6 bases between. CDR3 in amino acids: CASSINTQETQYF. CDR3 nucleotide sequence: TGTGCCAGTAGTATAAACACGCAAGAGACCCAGTACTTC.

This clone is a singleton in its sample. J is TRBJ2-3 and V is TRBV6-4; 9 bases fit TRBD1. The junction had 1 base not matched to a gene; V was cut back by 3 bases and J by 0 bases. CDR3 length equals 15 residues. The V gene's germline CDR1 is MRHNA and CDR2 SNTAGT. The CDR3 DNA sequence: TGTGCCAGCAGTGAAGGGACAGGGAGCACAGATACGCAGTATTTT. It encodes CASSEGTGSTDTQYF.

The chain couples TRBV25-1 to TRBJ1-6; maybe TRBD1 (6 bases). Trimming shortened V by 6 bases and J by 7 bases, and 13 bases separated the two germline ends. Germline V lookup: CDR1 MGHDK, CDR2 SYGVNS. The CDR3 runs to 14 residues. In DNA, the CDR3 is TGTGCCAGCAGGGGGGCTCGGCGAAATTCACCCCTCCACTTT. This gives the protein CASRGARRNSPLHF.

The V and J genes are TRBV9 and TRBJ2-2; the D gene is possibly TRBD2 (6 bases). V lost 0 bases and J lost 2, with 11 bases in between. This CDR3 comprises 16 residues. Germline V gene data show CDR1 as SGDLS and CDR2 as YYNGEE. The CDR3 sequence is CASSVEWDSNTGELFF. In DNA form, the CDR3 reads TGTGCCAGCAGCGTAGAATGGGACTCAAACACCGGGGAGCTGTTTTTT.

The chain couples TRBV7-3 to TRBJ1-2; 7 bases are a match to TRBD1. The J segment lost 2 bases and the V segment lost 5 bases, leaving 5 bases of the junction unmatched. This CDR3 is built from 14 residues. Germline V gene lookup returns CDR1 SGHTA and CDR2 FQGTGA. CDR3: CASSPAGGNYGYTF. The CDR3, as DNA: TGTGCCAGCAGCCCTGCAGGGGGGAACTATGGCTACACCTTC.

The chain uses TRBV4-1 and TRBJ2-1; D uncertain. The germline V and J ends were trimmed by 1 base and 8 bases, with 12 bases remaining between them. This CDR3 region has 14 residues. Per the germline V gene, CDR1 is MGHRA and CDR2 is YSYEKL. The CDR3 spells CASSQVLLEHEQFF. The CDR3 DNA sequence: TGCGCCAGCAGCCAAGTTTTGTTGGAGCATGAGCAGTTCTTC.

The rearrangement uses TRBV6-5 and TRBJ2-7; 9 bases match TRBD2. Trimming removed 2 bases from V and 0 bases from J; junction bases left unmatched: 2. This CDR3 contains 15 residues. Germline V gene lookup returns CDR1 MNHEY and CDR2 SVGAGI. The CDR3 protein is CASSYGGLASYEQYF. DNA for the CDR3: TGTGCCAGCAGTTACGGGGGACTAGCCTCCTACGAGCAGTACTTC.

The chain couples TRBV5-6 to TRBJ2-5; TRBD2 aligns across 11 bases. CDR3 length: 14 residues. Germline trimming cut 5 bases from V and 0 bases from J; bases unmatched to any gene: 0. The V gene's germline CDR1 is SGHDT and CDR2 YYEEEE. CDR3 DNA sequence: TGTGCCAGCAGGACTAGCGGGGACCAAGAGACCCAGTACTTC. It encodes CASRTSGDQETQYF.

J is TRBJ2-1 and V is TRBV11-2, with D perhaps matching TRBD2 (6 bases). The germline CDR1 and CDR2 sequences are SGHAT and FQNNGV. V shed 5 bases and J shed 0 bases, with 11 bases lying between them. This CDR3 is 15 amino acids long. CDR3 protein: CASSLRGNSYNEQFF. Written as DNA, the CDR3 is TGTGCCAGCAGCCTGCGGGGAAACTCCTACAATGAGCAGTTCTTC.

The chain links TRBV2 to TRBJ2-1; 12 positions agree with TRBD2. The germline V gene has CDR1 SNHLY and CDR2 FYNNEI. Trimming at V came to 6 bases and at J to 6 bases, leaving 3 bases not matched to a gene. CDR3 length: 14 residues. CDR3 protein: CASRTSGGFNEQFF. CDR3 bases: TGTGCCAGCAGGACTAGCGGGGGTTTCAATGAGCAGTTCTTC. The full variable domain, completed using reference TRBV2 and TRBJ2-1, is EPEVTQTPSHQVTQMGQEVILRCVPISNHLYFYWYRQILGQKVEFLVSFYNNEISEKSEIFDDQFSVERPDGSNFTLKIRSTKLEDSAMYFCASRTSGGFNEQFFGPGTRLTVL.

J is TRBJ1-5 and V is TRBV18; TRBD1 agrees at 7 bases. Germline assignment: CDR1 KGHSH and CDR2 LQKENI. The CDR3 covers 14 residues. Trimming took 4 bases from V and 6 from J; bases not matched to a gene: 6. CDR3 nucleotides: TGTGCCAGCTCACATGGGACAGTCGGTCAGCCCCAGCATTTT. Translated: CASSHGTVGQPQHF.

This clone was detected once. The chain combines TRBV4-3 with TRBJ1-2, with D possibly being TRBD1 (6 bases). V was cut by 0 bases and J by 9 bases, with 20 bases left in between. CDR3 length: 16 residues. Germline V CDR1 and CDR2: LGHNA, YSLEER. CDR3 residues: CASSQDLGDTQYSYTF. CDR3 coding DNA: TGCGCCAGCAGCCAAGATCTGGGGGACACCCAGTACAGCTACACCTTC.